The 26 T cell receptor beta chains below all came from one sample that was sequenced in a study of PD-1 blockade in classical Hodgkin lymphoma (dated by TCRdb to about 2020). The sample's time point label, decoded: cycle 2 day 1 (C2D1) of nivolumab. Every trial patient had relapsed after autologous stem cell transplantation, and cohorts A, B and C differed in prior brentuximab vedotin exposure. Libraries were made using the immunoSEQ multiplex PCR assay. The clones in this table, taken by TCRdb from immuneACCESS, are in-frame only. Not every clone is retained; where verified, under half of the shortfall comes from an unresolved V gene, and the cause of the rest is unknown. The sample table holds nearly 60,000 clones, of which approximately 90% were seen once. The top ten clonotypes cover 8.5% to 12% of the sample. Here the sequenced sample was peripheral blood mononuclear cells (PBMCs), taken before the second cycle of nivolumab. These receptors were taken from a human donor with classical Hodgkin lymphoma.

As regards this clone: A read error may produce the germline difference seen at one junction end. The chain employs TRBV29-1 and TRBJ2-1; D tentatively fits TRBD1 or TRBD2 (5 bases each). CDR3 length: 13 residues. CDR1 is SQVTM and CDR2 is ANQGSEA in the germline V gene. The CDR3 sequence is CSVGTGTHNDQFF. The CDR3 bases are TGCAGCGTTGGAACCGGGACCCACAATGATCAGTTCTTC.

By sample share, this clone is medium-sized. This rearrangement joins TRBV9 to TRBJ1-5; the D gene is possibly TRBD1 (5 bases). V lost 0 bases to trimming and J lost 4 bases, with 23 bases between them. Germline loops: CDR1 SGDLS, CDR2 YYNGEE. The CDR3 is 19 residues long. CDR3 in DNA: TGTGCCAGCAGCGTAGGGTTGATTGGGTTGGGACGGCAAAATCAGCCCCAGCATTTT. Translated: CASSVGLIGLGRQNQPQHF.

CDR3 DNA sequence: TGTGCCAGCAGCTTAGCGCGTACGGTCGGAGAGACCCAGTACTTC. Protein product: CASSLARTVGETQYF. The rearrangement uses TRBV7-9 and TRBJ2-5; D not certain. V was shortened by 0 bases and J by 4 bases, with 12 bases between the two germline ends. Germline V gene lookup returns CDR1 SEHNR and CDR2 FQNEAQ (reference sequence). This CDR3 region has 15 residues.

This rearrangement joins TRBV18 to TRBJ2-2, with 11 bases aligning to TRBD2. V shed 3 bases, J shed 0 bases, and the junction held 9 bases outside the gene matches. Per germline, CDR1 KGHSH and CDR2 LQKENI. CDR3 length equals 19 residues. The CDR3 DNA reads TGTGCCAGCTCACCGGCTGGACTAGCGGGTGTGACGAACACCGGGGAGCTGTTTTTT. This encodes CASSPAGLAGVTNTGELFF. Filled out from reference TRBV18 and TRBJ2-2, the complete variable domain reads NAGVMQNPRHLVRRRGQEARLRCSPMKGHSHVYWYRQLPEEGLKFMVYLQKENIIDESGMPKERFSAEFPKEGPSILRIQQVVRGDSAAYFCASSPAGLAGVTNTGELFFGEGSRLTVL.

This rearrangement joins TRBV9 to TRBJ2-7; the D gene could be TRBD1 or TRBD2 (5 bases each). The CDR3 extends over 15 amino acids. The germline V gene encodes CDR1 SGDLS and CDR2 YYNGEE. V lost 4 bases and J 2 bases, leaving 16 bases between the germline ends. The CDR3 coding sequence is TGTGCCAGCAGCCCTAGTGGGACCGCTGCCTACGAGCAGTACTTC. Translating gives CASSPSGTAAYEQYF.

The rearrangement links TRBV4-2 to TRBJ2-1; D is uncertain. This CDR3 contains 14 residues. Germline values: CDR1 LGHNA, CDR2 YNFKEQ. Trimming left V 0 bases short and J 8 bases short, with 11 bases between. The CDR3 region is CASSQDPGTDEQFF. CDR3 nucleotides: TGTGCCAGCAGCCAAGACCCGGGTACGGATGAGCAGTTCTTC.

The genes are TRBV6-4 and TRBJ2-1, with TRBD2 matching 11 bases. Germline lookup yields CDR1 MRHNA and CDR2 SNTAGT. J was trimmed by 6 bases and V by 2 bases; bases with no gene match: 3. The CDR3 runs to 15 residues. This chain's CDR3 is CASSDPGLAVNEQFF. CDR3 coding DNA: TGTGCCAGCAGTGACCCGGGACTAGCGGTCAATGAGCAGTTCTTC.

The CDR3 DNA reads as TGTGCCAGCAGTTTATGGGGGGCCGGGACAGGGGACCTATATGGCAATCAGCCCCAGCATTTT. This gives the protein CASSLWGAGTGDLYGNQPQHF. This rearrangement joins TRBV27 to TRBJ1-5; 10 bases agree with TRBD1. The trim removed 1 base at V and 2 bases at J, leaving 17 bases unmatched. Germline-derived CDR1 and CDR2 are MNHEY and SMNVEV (reference sequence). The length of the CDR3 is 21 residues.

This chain connects TRBV15 to TRBJ2-2, with 8 bases aligning to TRBD1. The length of the CDR3 is 13 residues. CDR1 and CDR2 from the germline V gene are LNHNV and YYDKDF (reference sequence). The V segment lost 8 bases and the J segment 4 bases; nucleotides outside the gene matches: 3. The CDR3 coding sequence is TGTGCCACCCCGACAGGGGTCACCGGGGAGCTGTTTTTT. This encodes CATPTGVTGELFF.

The chain employs TRBV7-9 and TRBJ1-4; D ambiguous. V lost 5 bases, J lost 10 bases, and 11 bases lay in between. The CDR3 covers 12 residues. Germline V gene lookup returns CDR1 SEHNR and CDR2 FQNEAQ (reference sequence). Here the CDR3 DNA reads TGTGCCAGCAGCCTCGAAGTGGGAAAACTGTTTTTT. Protein product: CASSLEVGKLFF.

This chain joins TRBV6-1 and TRBJ2-2; the D is unclear. The length of the CDR3 is 14 residues. Germline CDR1 MNHNS, CDR2 SASEGT. Trimming took 10 bases from V and 1 from J, leaving 13 bases between them. CDR3 nucleotide sequence: TGTGCCACCCACGTCGGCTTGAACACCGGGGAGCTGTTTTTT. Translated: CATHVGLNTGELFF.

The V gene is TRBV6-6, the J gene TRBJ2-7; D unresolved. This CDR3 is built from 15 residues. Germline lookup yields CDR1 MNHNY and CDR2 SVGAGI (reference sequence). V lost 2 bases and J 0 bases, leaving 11 bases between the germline ends. In DNA, the CDR3 is TGTGCCAGCAGTTACGTTGGGCTAAGCTCCTACGAGCAGTACTTC. Translated, it gives CASSYVGLSSYEQYF.

The chain joins TRBV27 to TRBJ2-1, with D tentatively TRBD2 (5 bases). Between the trimmed V and J ends, which lost 2 bases and 8 bases, there was a span of 7 bases. CDR3 length equals 12 residues. Germline loops: CDR1 MNHEY, CDR2 SMNVEV (reference sequence). CDR3 protein: CASSLAGDEQFF. The CDR3 nucleotides read TGTGCCAGCAGTTTAGCCGGGGATGAGCAGTTCTTC.

The chain combines TRBV7-8 with TRBJ2-1, with 8 nucleotides matching TRBD1. This CDR3 has 16 residues. V trimming: 5 bases; J trimming: 3 bases; junction bases outside the gene matches: 9. The V gene's germline CDR1 is SGHVS and CDR2 FQNEAQ. The CDR3 DNA follows: TGTGCCAGCAGCCTCAATGGACAGGGTGGCTACAATGAGCAGTTCTTC. Amino acids: CASSLNGQGGYNEQFF.

The chain carries TRBV13 and TRBJ2-3, with 8 positions matching TRBD2. The germline V gene encodes CDR1 PRHDT and CDR2 FYEKMQ (reference sequence). CDR3 length equals 15 residues. Trimming removed 8 bases from V and 0 bases from J; junction bases left unmatched: 7. The CDR3 protein is CASRTGGASTDTQYF. As DNA, the CDR3 is TGTGCCAGCCGCACGGGAGGGGCTAGCACAGATACGCAGTATTTT.

This clone appeared a single time. The genes are TRBV27 and TRBJ2-1; the D is unclear. Trimming stripped 2 bases from V and 1 base from J, with 9 bases between. This CDR3 region has 15 residues. The germline V gene has CDR1 MNHEY and CDR2 SMNVEV (reference sequence). DNA of the CDR3: TGTGCCAGCAGTTTAGTAGGGTCGTCCTACAATGAGCAGTTCTTC. Protein: CASSLVGSSYNEQFF.

V and J are TRBV27 and TRBJ1-2; no definite D call. The CDR3 has 14 amino acids. Per germline, CDR1 MNHEY and CDR2 SMNVEV (reference sequence). Trimming pared 7 bases from V and 5 bases from J, leaving 17 bases between. The DNA for the CDR3 is TGTGCCAGCACTGCCCTACCCGGGCCTTATGGCTACACCTTC. Translation gives CASTALPGPYGYTF.

V gene TRBV30 combines with J gene TRBJ2-3; tentatively, D is TRBD2 (7 bases). The CDR3 extends over 16 amino acids. Between the trimmed V and J ends, which lost 0 bases and 2 bases, there was a span of 15 bases. Germline lookup yields CDR1 GTSNPN and CDR2 SVGIG (reference sequence). The CDR3 is CAWSVLPGGTTDTQYF. Written as DNA, the CDR3 is TGTGCCTGGAGTGTTTTACCGGGGGGCACCACAGATACGCAGTATTTT. Drawing the rest from reference TRBV30 and TRBJ2-3, the complete variable domain is SQTIHQWPATLVQPVGSPLSLECTVEGTSNPNLYWYRQAAGRGLQLLFYSVGIGQISSEVPQNLSASRPQDRQFILSSKKLLLSDSGFYLCAWSVLPGGTTDTQYFGPGTRLTVL.

The CDR3 here is CASGVHEQYF. In DNA, the CDR3 is TGTGCCAGCGGCGTCCACGAGCAGTACTTC. The chain joins TRBV6-6 to TRBJ2-7; D is undetermined. Germline CDR1 reads MNHNY; CDR2 reads SVGAGI (reference sequence). This CDR3 comprises 10 residues. Trimming stripped 8 bases from V and 5 bases from J, with 7 bases between.

V usage is TRBV2 and J usage is TRBJ2-5; 7 nucleotides line up with TRBD1. Germline lookup yields CDR1 SNHLY and CDR2 FYNNEI. The trim removed 5 bases at V and 3 bases at J, leaving 6 bases unmatched. This CDR3 has 14 residues. CDR3 DNA: TGTGCCAGCAGTCCGACAGGGACCGAAGAGACCCAGTACTTC. Protein sequence: CASSPTGTEETQYF.

V is TRBV6-1 and J is TRBJ2-5; D is perhaps TRBD1 (6 bases). CDR1 is MNHNS and CDR2 is SASEGT in the germline V gene. The CDR3 totals 15 residues. V was trimmed by 7 bases and J by 0 bases, leaving 15 bases between them. CDR3 sequence reads: CASNRVGSYQETQYF. CDR3 DNA sequence: TGTGCCAGCAACAGGGTGGGGTCGTACCAAGAGACCCAGTACTTC.

The chain is built from TRBV12-5 and TRBJ1-4; D ambiguous. Germline V gene sequence: CDR1 LGHNT, CDR2 FRNRAP. The V end was cut by 3 bases, the J end by 7 bases, with 18 bases between. The CDR3 loop spans 16 amino acids. The CDR3 nucleotides read TGTGCTAGTGGTTTCCCCCGGCGTCGACTCCCTGAAAAACTGTTTTTT. Translating it yields CASGFPRRRLPEKLFF.

This rearrangement joins TRBV9 to TRBJ1-1; 7 positions match TRBD1. The J segment lost 4 bases and the V segment lost 3 bases, leaving 9 bases of the junction unmatched. There are 15 residues in the CDR3. The V gene's germline CDR1 is SGDLS and CDR2 YYNGEE. The DNA of the CDR3 is TGTGCCAGCAGCGGGCTTTCGGCAGGGGGCACTGAAGCTTTCTTT. Translating gives CASSGLSAGGTEAFF.

The V and J genes are TRBV9 and TRBJ2-1; TRBD2 is a possible D gene (5 bases). V was clipped by 1 base and J by 0 bases, with 11 bases between them. In germline, CDR1 is SGDLS, CDR2 YYNGEE. This CDR3 spans 16 amino acids. CDR3 DNA sequence: TGTGCCAGCAGCGTACGGGTAGCGAGCTCCTACAATGAGCAGTTCTTC. Translated, it gives CASSVRVASSYNEQFF.

The chain is built from TRBV11-2 and TRBJ2-1, with 7 bases aligning to TRBD1. Germline V CDR1 and CDR2: SGHAT, FQNNGV. The CDR3 has 15 amino acids. The V segment lost 0 bases and the J segment 3 bases; nucleotides outside the gene matches: 2. The DNA of the CDR3 is TGTGCCAGCAGCTTAGATACAGGGGACTACAATGAGCAGTTCTTC. Its translation: CASSLDTGDYNEQFF. Full variable domain (rest looked up from reference TRBV11-2 and TRBJ2-1): EAGVAQSPRYKIIEKRQSVAFWCNPISGHATLYWYQQILGQGPKLLIQFQNNGVVDDSQLPKDRFSAERLKGVDSTLKIQPAKLEDSAVYLCASSLDTGDYNEQFFGPGTRLTVL.

The chain joins TRBV10-1 to TRBJ2-2; D ambiguous. Germline CDR1 WNHNN, CDR2 SYGVQD (reference sequence). CDR3 length: 10 residues. V was shortened by 9 bases and J by 2 bases, with 1 base between the two germline ends. The CDR3 DNA sequence: TGCGCCAGAAACACCGGGGAGCTGTTTTTT. Amino acid sequence: CARNTGELFF.